Below, 25 T cell receptor beta chains from the same sample are listed, as sequenced in a study of neurological immune-mediated disorders. Using its own MiXCR run on the 5' RACE reads, TCRdb lists one record per CDR3 protein. The sample comprises 15,000 to 20,000 distinct CDR3 sequences, more than 2% of which are singletons, and approximately 5% rests with the top ten. Sequenced material: PBMCs. The receptors shown here come from a woman aged 18-30 years with multiple sclerosis.

The table lists this clonotype with a few counts. The chain joins TRBV7-2 to TRBJ2-3; D is ambiguous. Between the trimmed V and J ends, which lost 0 bases and 3 bases, there was a span of 7 bases. Germline V gives CDR1 SGHTA, CDR2 FQGNSA. The CDR3 covers 14 residues. CDR3 nucleotide sequence: TGTGCCAGCAGCTTAGCAAGGGCGACAGATACGCAGTATTTT. Encoded protein: CASSLARATDTQYF.

With regard to this clonotype: One end of the junction fails to match germline, which may point to a read error. The J gene is TRBJ2-3, the V gene TRBV5-5, with D maybe TRBD1 (6 bases). Germline-derived CDR1 and CDR2 are SGHKS and YYEKEE (reference sequence). The CDR3 runs to 15 residues. Here the CDR3 reads CANSLLRAGDDTQYF. CDR3 in DNA: TGTGCCAACAGCTTGTTGAGGGCAGGGGACGATACGCAGTATTTT. The complete variable domain, with remaining parts taken from reference TRBV5-5 and TRBJ2-3, reads DAGVTQSPTHLIKTRGQQVTLRCSPISGHKSVSWYQQVLGQGPQFIFQYYEKEERGRGNFPDRFSARQFPNYSSELNVNALLLGDSALYLCANSLLRAGDDTQYFGPGTRLTVL.

This clonotype was observed many times. The chain joins TRBV10-2 to TRBJ2-7, with D perhaps TRBD2 (5 bases). This CDR3 has 13 amino acids. V dropped 4 bases and J dropped 2 bases, with 9 bases sitting between them. Germline V lookup: CDR1 WSHSY, CDR2 SAAADI. The chain's CDR3 is CASSGAVAYEQYF. Written as DNA, the CDR3 is TGCGCCAGCAGTGGAGCGGTTGCCTACGAGCAGTACTTC.

CDR3: CASSERTTYGYTF. CDR3 nucleotide sequence: TGTGCCAGCAGCGAACGGACTACCTATGGCTACACCTTC. The rearrangement links TRBV3-1 to TRBJ1-2; D is unresolved. This CDR3 region has 13 residues. The V end lost 5 bases, the J end lost 4 bases, and 11 bases lay between the germline ends. Germline CDR1 is LGHDT and CDR2 is YNNKEL (reference sequence).

The chain employs TRBV28 and TRBJ1-2, with D maybe TRBD1 (6 bases). The CDR3 is 14 residues long. V dropped 4 bases and J dropped 7 bases, with 16 bases sitting between them. Germline V gene sequence: CDR1 MDHEN, CDR2 SYDVKM. The CDR3, as DNA: TGTGCCAGCAGTTCTCCGGGACATGGAATTGGCTACACCTTC. This encodes CASSSPGHGIGYTF.

This clonotype was recorded at least ten times. V usage is TRBV29-1 and J usage is TRBJ2-3; D is perhaps TRBD2 (6 bases). V lost 0 bases and J lost 4, with 14 bases in between. The CDR3 length is 15 residues. Germline V gives CDR1 SQVTM, CDR2 ANQGSEA. The DNA of the CDR3 is TGCAGCGTTGAAGATCTTAGGGAGGAGTCAGATACGCAGTATTTT. It specifies CSVEDLREESDTQYF.

This clonotype showed up many times. This chain uses TRBV7-2 with TRBJ1-2; TRBD1 is a possible D gene (6 bases). The V end lost 4 bases, the J end lost 5 bases, and 11 bases lay between the germline ends. The germline gives CDR1 SGHTA, CDR2 FQGNSA. The CDR3 is 13 amino acids. The CDR3: CASSSYREYGYTF. CDR3 nucleotide sequence: TGTGCCAGCAGCTCCTACAGGGAGTATGGCTACACCTTC. The variable domain in full, with the rest retrieved from reference TRBV7-2 and TRBJ1-2, is GAGVSQSPSNKVTEKGKDVELRCDPISGHTALYWYRQSLGQGLEFLIYFQGNSAPDKSGLPSDRFSAERTGGSVSTLTIQRTQQEDSAVYLCASSSYREYGYTFGSGTRLTVV.

There are many counts of this clonotype. The chain combines TRBV12-3 or TRBV12-4 with TRBJ1-5; unclear D gene. This CDR3 is 14 amino acids long. V gave up 5 bases and J gave up 1 base, with 9 bases separating them. CDR3 DNA sequence: TGTGCCAGCAGTCCTACAGTGAGCAATCAGCCCCAGCATTTT. Protein sequence: CASSPTVSNQPQHF.

This clonotype was observed at least ten times. The rearrangement uses TRBV7-6 and TRBJ1-4; D is perhaps TRBD1 (6 bases). Trimming left V 4 bases short and J 3 bases short, with 12 bases between. Germline CDR1 is SGHVS and CDR2 is FNYEAQ. This CDR3 contains 15 residues. Here the CDR3 reads CASSSQGPANEKLFF. DNA of the CDR3: TGTGCCAGCAGCTCGCAGGGGCCTGCTAATGAAAAACTGTTTTTT. Supplemented by reference TRBV7-6 and TRBJ1-4, the full variable domain reads GAGVSQSPRYKVTKRGQDVALRCDPISGHVSLYWYRQALGQGPEFLTYFNYEAQQDKSGLPNDRFSAERPEGSISTLTIQRTEQRDSAMYRCASSSQGPANEKLFFGSGTQLSVL.

This clonotype was observed at least ten times. This sequence joins TRBV7-2 and TRBJ2-2; D possibly uses TRBD1 or TRBD2 (5 bases each). Germline CDR1 reads SGHTA; CDR2 reads FQGNSA. The CDR3 is made up of 14 amino acids. The germline V and J ends were trimmed by 4 bases and 1 base, with 7 bases remaining between them. The CDR3 DNA is TGTGCCAGCAGCTGGGACCGGAACACCGGGGAGCTGTTTTTT. Residues: CASSWDRNTGELFF.

By frequency in the sample, this clonotype is medium-sized. The rearrangement joins TRBV3-1 to TRBJ2-1; D is uncertain. CDR1 is LGHDT and CDR2 is YNNKEL in the germline V gene (reference sequence). Trimming removed 3 bases from V and 8 bases from J, with 11 bases in between. CDR3 length: 13 amino acids. The CDR3 spells CASSQEPGDEQFF. The CDR3 coding sequence is TGTGCCAGCAGCCAGGAGCCGGGCGATGAGCAGTTCTTC.

This clonotype was seen at least ten times. The rearrangement joins TRBV9 to TRBJ1-4, with D possibly matching TRBD1 (5 bases). Looked up from germline, CDR1 is SGDLS and CDR2 is YYNGEE. Trimming pared 0 bases from V and 5 bases from J, leaving 8 bases between. There are 14 residues in the CDR3. Written as DNA, the CDR3 is TGTGCCAGCAGCGTAGAGGCAGGGAATGAAAAACTGTTTTTT. The encoded protein is CASSVEAGNEKLFF.

This clonotype was counted at least ten times. J is TRBJ1-1 and V is TRBV7-6; 9 bases map to TRBD1. Germline trimming cut 2 bases from V and 5 bases from J; bases unmatched to any gene: 3. Per the germline V gene, CDR1 is SGHVS and CDR2 is FNYEAQ. The CDR3 loop spans 14 amino acids. The CDR3 reads CASSLTGQGTEAFF. The CDR3 DNA reads as TGTGCCAGCAGCTTAACTGGACAGGGGACTGAAGCTTTCTTT.

The table lists this clonotype with many counts. V gene TRBV7-9 combines with J gene TRBJ2-2, with 8 bases identical to TRBD1. The CDR3 is 15 amino acids. The V segment lost 4 bases and the J segment 5 bases; nucleotides outside the gene matches: 6. The germline V gene has CDR1 SEHNR and CDR2 FQNEAQ (reference sequence). For the CDR3, the DNA is TGTGCCAGCAGCTCCGGACAGGGAGGTACCGGGGAGCTGTTTTTT. It translates to CASSSGQGGTGELFF.

Concerning this clonotype: This CDR3 is missing its conserved last phenylalanine or tryptophan, likely due to a read error. This chain uses TRBV5-5 with TRBJ1-2; 7 bases match TRBD1. Germline loops: CDR1 SGHKS, CDR2 YYEKEE (reference sequence). The junction had 8 bases not matched to a gene; V was cut back by 4 bases and J by 2 bases. The CDR3 runs to 15 residues. Written as DNA, the CDR3 is TGTGCCAGCAGCGTCGACAGGGCAACCAACTATGGCTACACCAAC. Its translation is CASSVDRATNYGYTN.

This clonotype was counted ten times or more. The chain has TRBV7-8 and TRBJ2-6; weak D call: TRBD1 (6 bases). Trimming removed 1 base at V and 0 bases at J, with 16 bases between. Germline CDR1 is SGHVS and CDR2 is FQNEAQ. This CDR3 has 19 residues. As DNA, the CDR3 is TGTGCCAGCAGCTTAGAATTTAGGACAGCCTCCTCTGGGGCCAACGTCCTGACTTTC. Translation: CASSLEFRTASSGANVLTF. Combining the CDR3 with reference TRBV7-8 and TRBJ2-6 gives the whole variable domain GAGVSQSPRYKVAKRGQDVALRCDPISGHVSLFWYQQALGQGPEFLTYFQNEAQLDKSGLPSDRFFAERPEGSVSTLKIQRTQQEDSAVYLCASSLEFRTASSGANVLTFGAGSRLTVL.

In this sample, this clonotype turned up many times. V usage is TRBV6-6 and J usage is TRBJ1-2, with a tentative D call TRBD1 (6 bases). Germline V gives CDR1 MNHNY, CDR2 SVGAGI (reference sequence). The germline V and J ends were trimmed by 6 bases and 8 bases, with 22 bases remaining between them. CDR3 length equals 15 residues. CDR3 in DNA: TGTGCCAGCAGCTATGGATTAAACAGGGAAGACGGCTACACCTTC. This gives the protein CASSYGLNREDGYTF.

The chain is built from TRBV18 and TRBJ2-7; the match to TRBD1 covers 7 bases. Germline CDR1 is KGHSH and CDR2 is LQKENI. J was trimmed by 9 bases and V by 3 bases; bases with no gene match: 14. The CDR3 has 15 amino acids. The CDR3, as DNA: TGTGCCAGCTCACCCGACAGGGCCGAAGAGACCCTGCAGTACGTC. This translates into CASSPDRAEETLQYV.

In its sample, this clonotype was seen many times. The chain recombines TRBV29-1 with TRBJ1-1; D call uncertain. This CDR3 comprises 13 residues. V lost 7 bases, J lost 5 bases, and 17 bases lay in between. The V gene's germline CDR1 is SQVTM and CDR2 ANQGSEA. The CDR3 protein is CSATPGYGTEAFF. CDR3 DNA sequence: TGCAGCGCCACCCCCGGGTACGGTACTGAAGCTTTCTTT.

Comments on this clonotype: In this CDR3 the conserved last residue, phenylalanine or tryptophan, is missing, so a read error is likely. V and J are TRBV7-6 and TRBJ2-1, with TRBD2 identical over 7 bases. CDR3 length equals 15 residues. J was trimmed by 6 bases and V by 0 bases; bases with no gene match: 5. CDR1 SGHVS and CDR2 FNYEAQ come from the germline V gene. The CDR3: CASSLATSIVNEQFN. Here the CDR3 DNA reads TGTGCCAGCAGCTTAGCGACTAGCATAGTCAATGAGCAGTTCAAC.

This rearrangement joins TRBV6-5 to TRBJ2-3; TRBD2 is a possible D gene (7 bases). The V and J ends lost 6 bases and 4 bases respectively, with 14 bases between them. CDR1 and CDR2 from the germline V gene are MNHEY and SVGAGI. This CDR3 is 14 amino acids long. The CDR3 loop is CASRQTGGADTQYF. In DNA, the CDR3 is TGTGCCAGCAGACAAACGGGGGGCGCAGATACGCAGTATTTT.

The table lists this clonotype with many counts. The chain is built from TRBV5-5 and TRBJ2-5; D may be TRBD1 (5 bases). The CDR3 contains 17 residues. Between the trimmed V and J ends, which lost 0 bases and 5 bases, there was a span of 20 bases. Germline V gives CDR1 SGHKS, CDR2 YYEKEE (reference sequence). In DNA form, the CDR3 reads TGTGCCAGCAGCTTGGTCGGACACAACCCCCATGTGGAGACCCAGTACTTC. This translates into CASSLVGHNPHVETQYF.

This clonotype was recorded many times. The CDR3: CASSTYSGGPTAFF. CDR3 DNA: TGTGCCAGCAGCACATATAGCGGGGGCCCCACGGCTTTCTTT. The genes are TRBV9 and TRBJ1-1; D may be TRBD1 (6 bases). Germline assignment: CDR1 SGDLS and CDR2 YYNGEE. The V end was cut by 4 bases, the J end by 11 bases, with 21 bases between. This CDR3 spans 14 amino acids.

This clonotype was recorded many times. This sequence joins TRBV12-3 or TRBV12-4 and TRBJ1-4; 7 nucleotides match TRBD1. V was pared by 5 bases and J by 10 bases, with 10 bases of the junction left unmatched. The CDR3 consists of 14 residues. The CDR3 protein is CASSLGSAGGKLFF. The CDR3 nucleotides read TGTGCCAGCAGTCTAGGGTCCGCAGGGGGAAAACTGTTTTTT.

At least ten counts were recorded for this clonotype. The chain carries TRBV9 and TRBJ2-3; 13 bases align to TRBD2. Germline values: CDR1 SGDLS, CDR2 YYNGEE. The CDR3 is 18 amino acids. V lost 4 bases, J lost 4 bases, and 12 bases stayed unmatched. CDR3 sequence: CASSPSPKLAGGPDTQYF. The CDR3 DNA sequence: TGTGCCAGCAGCCCCTCGCCAAAACTAGCGGGGGGGCCAGATACGCAGTATTTT.